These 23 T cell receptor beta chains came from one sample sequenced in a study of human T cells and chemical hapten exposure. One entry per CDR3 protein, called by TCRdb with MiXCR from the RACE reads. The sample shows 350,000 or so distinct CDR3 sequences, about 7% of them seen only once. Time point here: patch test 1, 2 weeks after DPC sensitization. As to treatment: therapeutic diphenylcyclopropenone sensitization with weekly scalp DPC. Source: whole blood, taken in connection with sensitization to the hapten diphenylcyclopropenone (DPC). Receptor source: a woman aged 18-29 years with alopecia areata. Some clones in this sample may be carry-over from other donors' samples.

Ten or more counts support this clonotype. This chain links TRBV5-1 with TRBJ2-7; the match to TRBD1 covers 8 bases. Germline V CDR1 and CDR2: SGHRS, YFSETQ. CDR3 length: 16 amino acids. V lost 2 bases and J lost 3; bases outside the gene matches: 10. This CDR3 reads CASSLTTGGRGYEQYF. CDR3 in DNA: TGCGCCAGCAGCTTAACTACAGGGGGTAGAGGCTACGAGCAGTACTTC.

CDR3 DNA: TGTGCCAGCAGTCGGGGCAGAGAAGAGTCCGAGCAGTACTTC. This gives the protein CASSRGREESEQYF. The chain links TRBV12-3 or TRBV12-4 to TRBJ2-7; possibly TRBD1 or TRBD2 for D (5 bases each). This CDR3 region has 14 residues. V was pared by 5 bases and J by 6 bases, with 17 bases between.

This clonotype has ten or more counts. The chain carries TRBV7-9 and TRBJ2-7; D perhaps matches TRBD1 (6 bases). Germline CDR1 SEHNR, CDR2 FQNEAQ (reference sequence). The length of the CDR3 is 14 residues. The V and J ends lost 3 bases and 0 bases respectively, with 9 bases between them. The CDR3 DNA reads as TGTGCCAGCAGCTTTGGACAGCACTCCTACGAGCAGTACTTC. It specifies CASSFGQHSYEQYF.

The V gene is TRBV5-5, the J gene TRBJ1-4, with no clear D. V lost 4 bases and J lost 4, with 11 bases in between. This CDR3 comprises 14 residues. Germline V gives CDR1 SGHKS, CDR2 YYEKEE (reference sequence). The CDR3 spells CASSPVGGNEKLFF. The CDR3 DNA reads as TGTGCCAGCAGCCCTGTGGGCGGTAATGAAAAACTGTTTTTT.

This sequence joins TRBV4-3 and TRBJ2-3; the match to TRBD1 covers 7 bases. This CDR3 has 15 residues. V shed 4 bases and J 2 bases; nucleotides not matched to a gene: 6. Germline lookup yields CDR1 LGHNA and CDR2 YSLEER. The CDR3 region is CASSPMGQSTDTQYF. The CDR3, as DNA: TGCGCCAGCAGCCCCATGGGACAGTCCACAGATACGCAGTATTTT.

The CDR3 loop reads CASASFGTDTQYF. For the CDR3, the DNA is TGTGCCAGCGCCAGTTTCGGAACAGATACGCAGTATTTT. J is TRBJ2-3 and V is TRBV7-3; no firm D call. Germline assignment: CDR1 SGHTA and CDR2 FQGTGA. The CDR3 consists of 13 residues. V was shortened by 8 bases and J by 3 bases, with 12 bases between the two germline ends.

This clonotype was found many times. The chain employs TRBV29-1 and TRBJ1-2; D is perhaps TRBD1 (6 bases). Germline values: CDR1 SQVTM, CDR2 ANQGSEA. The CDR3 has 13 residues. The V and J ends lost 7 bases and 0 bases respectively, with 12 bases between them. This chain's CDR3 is CSALDSSNYGYTF. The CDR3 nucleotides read TGCAGCGCATTGGACAGTTCTAACTATGGCTACACCTTC.

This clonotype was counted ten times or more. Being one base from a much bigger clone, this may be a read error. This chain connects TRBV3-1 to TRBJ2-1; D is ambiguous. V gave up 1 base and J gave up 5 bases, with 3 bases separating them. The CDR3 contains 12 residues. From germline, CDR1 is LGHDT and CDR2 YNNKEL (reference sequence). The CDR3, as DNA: TGTGCCAGCAGCCAAGGGAACAATGAGCAGTTCTTC. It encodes CASSQGNNEQFF.

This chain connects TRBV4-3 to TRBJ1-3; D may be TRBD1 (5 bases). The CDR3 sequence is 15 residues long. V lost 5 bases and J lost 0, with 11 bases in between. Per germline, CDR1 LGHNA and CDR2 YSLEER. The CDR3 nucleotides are TGCGCCAGCAGCGTCGACAGAACCTCTGGAAACACCATATATTTT. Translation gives CASSVDRTSGNTIYF.

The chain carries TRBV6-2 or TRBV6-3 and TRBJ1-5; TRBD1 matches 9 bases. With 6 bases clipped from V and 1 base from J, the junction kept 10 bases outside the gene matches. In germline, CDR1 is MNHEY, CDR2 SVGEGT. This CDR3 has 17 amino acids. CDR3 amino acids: CASRPGQGMRSNQPQHF. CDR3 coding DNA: TGTGCCAGCAGACCGGGACAGGGAATGCGGAGCAATCAGCCCCAGCATTTT.

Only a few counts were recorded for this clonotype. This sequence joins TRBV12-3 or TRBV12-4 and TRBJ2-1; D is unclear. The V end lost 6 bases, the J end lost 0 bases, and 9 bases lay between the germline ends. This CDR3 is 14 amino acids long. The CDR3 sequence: CASSPATSYNEQFF. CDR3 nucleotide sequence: TGTGCCAGCAGCCCCGCCACCTCCTACAATGAGCAGTTCTTC.

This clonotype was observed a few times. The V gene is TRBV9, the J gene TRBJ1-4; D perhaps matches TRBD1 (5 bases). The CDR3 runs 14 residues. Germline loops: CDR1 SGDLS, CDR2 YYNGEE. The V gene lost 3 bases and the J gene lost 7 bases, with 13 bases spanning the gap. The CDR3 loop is CASSEDGRGEKLFF. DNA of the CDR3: TGTGCCAGCAGCGAAGACGGGAGGGGTGAAAAACTGTTTTTT.

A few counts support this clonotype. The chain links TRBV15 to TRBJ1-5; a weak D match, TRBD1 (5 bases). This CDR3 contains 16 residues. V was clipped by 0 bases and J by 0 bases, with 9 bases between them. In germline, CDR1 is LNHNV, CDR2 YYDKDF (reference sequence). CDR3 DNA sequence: TGTGCCACCAGCAGAGATAAGGGGAATAGCAATCAGCCCCAGCATTTT. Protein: CATSRDKGNSNQPQHF.

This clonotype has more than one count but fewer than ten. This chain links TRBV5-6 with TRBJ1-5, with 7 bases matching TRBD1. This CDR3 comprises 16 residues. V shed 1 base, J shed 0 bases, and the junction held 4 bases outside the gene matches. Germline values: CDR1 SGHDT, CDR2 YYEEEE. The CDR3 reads CASSLRTGFSNQPQHF. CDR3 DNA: TGTGCCAGCAGCTTGAGGACAGGTTTTAGCAATCAGCCCCAGCATTTT.

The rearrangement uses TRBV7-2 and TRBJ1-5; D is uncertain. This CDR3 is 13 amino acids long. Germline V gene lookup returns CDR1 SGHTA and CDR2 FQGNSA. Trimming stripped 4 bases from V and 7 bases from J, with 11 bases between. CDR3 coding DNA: TGTGCCAGCAGCTCCATTAAGGGACAGCCCCAGCATTTT. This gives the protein CASSSIKGQPQHF. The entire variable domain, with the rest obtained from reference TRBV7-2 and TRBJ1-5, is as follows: GAGVSQSPSNKVTEKGKDVELRCDPISGHTALYWYRQSLGQGLEFLIYFQGNSAPDKSGLPSDRFSAERTGGSVSTLTIQRTQQEDSAVYLCASSSIKGQPQHFGDGTRLSIL.

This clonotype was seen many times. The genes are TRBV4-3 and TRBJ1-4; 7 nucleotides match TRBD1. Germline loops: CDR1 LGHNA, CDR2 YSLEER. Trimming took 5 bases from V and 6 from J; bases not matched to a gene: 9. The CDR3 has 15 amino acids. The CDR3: CASSSRQGSYEKLFF. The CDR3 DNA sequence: TGCGCCAGCAGCTCCCGACAGGGCTCTTATGAAAAACTGTTTTTT.

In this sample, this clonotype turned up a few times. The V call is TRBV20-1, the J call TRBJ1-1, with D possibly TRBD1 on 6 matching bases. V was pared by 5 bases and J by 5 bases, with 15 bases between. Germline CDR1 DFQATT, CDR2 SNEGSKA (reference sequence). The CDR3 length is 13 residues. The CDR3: CSAWSIRGTEAFF. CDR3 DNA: TGCAGTGCTTGGTCTATCAGGGGAACTGAAGCTTTCTTT.

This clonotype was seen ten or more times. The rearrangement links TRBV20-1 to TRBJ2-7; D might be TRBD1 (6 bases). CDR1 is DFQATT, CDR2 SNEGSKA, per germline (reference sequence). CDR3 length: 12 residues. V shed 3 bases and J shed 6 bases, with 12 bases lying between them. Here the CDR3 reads CSASPYRAEQYF. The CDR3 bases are TGCAGTGCTAGCCCCTACAGGGCCGAGCAGTACTTC.

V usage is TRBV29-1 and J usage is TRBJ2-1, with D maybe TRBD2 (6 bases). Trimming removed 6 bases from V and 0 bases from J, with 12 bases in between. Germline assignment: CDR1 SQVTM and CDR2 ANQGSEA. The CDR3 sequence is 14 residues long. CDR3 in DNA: TGCAGCGTCGGGGTCGGGAGCTCCTACAATGAGCAGTTCTTC. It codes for CSVGVGSSYNEQFF.

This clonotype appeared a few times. CDR3 nucleotides: TGCAGCGCCCCGGGGGGAACCAAAAACATTCAGTACTTC. It is translated as CSAPGGTKNIQYF. This rearrangement joins TRBV29-1 to TRBJ2-4; 7 nucleotides agree with TRBD2. Germline CDR1 reads SQVTM; CDR2 reads ANQGSEA. This CDR3 has 13 amino acids. V shed 7 bases, J shed 2 bases, and the junction held 5 bases outside the gene matches.

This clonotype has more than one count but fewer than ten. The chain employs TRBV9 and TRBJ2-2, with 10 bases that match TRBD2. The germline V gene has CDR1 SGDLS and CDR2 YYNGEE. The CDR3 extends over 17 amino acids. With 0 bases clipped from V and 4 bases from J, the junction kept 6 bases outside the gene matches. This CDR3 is CASSVEKLAGLTGELFF. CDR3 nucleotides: TGTGCCAGCAGCGTAGAAAAACTAGCGGGGCTCACCGGGGAGCTGTTTTTT. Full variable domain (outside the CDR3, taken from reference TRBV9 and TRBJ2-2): DSGVTQTPKHLITATGQRVTLRCSPRSGDLSVYWYQQSLDQGLQFLIQYYNGEERAKGNILERFSAQQFPDLHSELNLSSLELGDSALYFCASSVEKLAGLTGELFFGEGSRLTVL.

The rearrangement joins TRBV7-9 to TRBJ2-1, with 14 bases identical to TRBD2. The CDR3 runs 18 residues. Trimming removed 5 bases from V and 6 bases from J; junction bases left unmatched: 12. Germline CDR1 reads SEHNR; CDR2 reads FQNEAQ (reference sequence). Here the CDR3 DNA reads TGTGCCAGCAGCCCGGGGACTAGCGGGGGCCTTACAGGCAATGAGCAGTTCTTC. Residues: CASSPGTSGGLTGNEQFF.

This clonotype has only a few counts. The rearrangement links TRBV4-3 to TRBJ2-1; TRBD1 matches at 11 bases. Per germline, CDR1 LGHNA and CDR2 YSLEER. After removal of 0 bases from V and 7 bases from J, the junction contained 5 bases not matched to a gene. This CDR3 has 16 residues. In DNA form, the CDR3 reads TGCGCCAGCAGCCAAGACTCCCGGGACAGGGGGAATGAGCAGTTCTTC. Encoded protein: CASSQDSRDRGNEQFF.